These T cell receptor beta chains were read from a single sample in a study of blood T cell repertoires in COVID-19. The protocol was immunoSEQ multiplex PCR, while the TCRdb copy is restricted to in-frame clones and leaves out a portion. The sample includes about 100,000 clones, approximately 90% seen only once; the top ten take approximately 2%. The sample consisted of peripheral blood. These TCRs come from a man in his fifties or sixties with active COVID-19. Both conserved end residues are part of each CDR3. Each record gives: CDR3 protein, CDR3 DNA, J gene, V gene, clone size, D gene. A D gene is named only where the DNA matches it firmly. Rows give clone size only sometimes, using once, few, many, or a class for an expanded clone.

CASSRGSGVASGIQYF TGTGCCAGCAGCCGAGGGTCGGGGGTGGCAAGCGGCATTCAGTACTTC TRBJ2-4 TRBV5-5 . .
CASSGPAGGGSGANVLTF TGTGCCAGCAGTGGTCCCGCAGGGGGCGGTTCTGGGGCCAACGTCCTGACTTTC TRBJ2-6 TRBV6-4 . TRBD1
CASSSDREQFF TGTGCCAGCTCCTCGGACAGAGAGCAGTTCTTC TRBJ2-1 TRBV2 . .
CASSARQGGSPLHF TGTGCCAGCAGTGCCCGACAGGGTGGATCACCCCTCCACTTT TRBJ1-6 TRBV6-4 . TRBD1
CSASSSSGDPYEQYF TGCAGTGCTAGTTCGTCTAGCGGGGACCCATACGAGCAGTACTTC TRBJ2-7 TRBV20-1 . TRBD2
CAIKMEGEGYSYEQYF TGTGCCATCAAAATGGAGGGGGAGGGGTACTCCTACGAGCAGTACTTC TRBJ2-7 TRBV10-3 few .
CASSPQFQGAGGYTF TGTGCCAGCAGCCCGCAATTTCAGGGGGCGGGTGGCTACACCTTC TRBJ1-2 TRBV7-9 . TRBD1
CASSLDRAYQPQHF TGTGCCAGCTCGTTAGACAGGGCCTATCAGCCCCAGCATTTT TRBJ1-5 TRBV18 . TRBD1
CASRLGGELFF TGTGCCAGTAGACTAGGCGGGGAGCTGTTTTTT TRBJ2-2 TRBV19 . .
CASSIGLQVFIGGYTF TGTGCCAGTAGTATTGGACTACAAGTCTTTATCGGCGGCTACACCTTC TRBJ1-2 TRBV19 . .
CASSLAVNEQYF TGTGCCAGCAGTTTGGCCGTCAACGAGCAGTACTTC TRBJ2-7 TRBV12-3/TRBV12-4 . .
CAWSVRGRGNTEAFF TGTGCCTGGAGTGTACGGGGCAGGGGGAACACTGAAGCTTTCTTT TRBJ1-1 TRBV30 few .
CASSLRDSPYEQYF TGTGCCAGCTCCCTGAGGGACAGTCCCTACGAGCAGTACTTC TRBJ2-7 TRBV5-6 . TRBD1
CASSPGTGVSTDTQYF TGTGCCAGCAGCCCCGGGACAGGGGTTTCCACAGATACGCAGTATTTT TRBJ2-3 TRBV7-9 once TRBD1
CASSRRGGGSYEQYF TGTGCCAGCAGCCGCCGGGGAGGGGGCTCCTACGAGCAGTACTTC TRBJ2-7 TRBV14 . .
CASSLTGSPEQYF TGTGCCAGCAGCCTGACTGGGAGCCCGGAGCAGTACTTC TRBJ2-7 TRBV5-4 . .
CAISGLADTGELFF TGTGCCATCAGTGGACTAGCGGACACCGGGGAGCTGTTTTTT TRBJ2-2 TRBV10-3 . TRBD2
CASKANTEAFF TGCGCCAGCAAAGCGAACACTGAAGCTTTCTTT TRBJ1-1 TRBV5-1 . .
CASSPGPKNIQYF TGTGCCAGCTCACCAGGGCCCAAAAACATTCAGTACTTC TRBJ2-4 TRBV18 once .
CASSRTSGGPYTQYF TGTGCCAGCAGTAGGACTAGCGGGGGCCCCTATACGCAGTATTTT TRBJ2-3 TRBV2 . TRBD2
CASSPTAGLAGGQETQYF TGTGCCAGCAGCCCAACAGCGGGTCTAGCGGGGGGCCAAGAGACCCAGTACTTC TRBJ2-5 TRBV5-4 . TRBD2
CASSRYSGNTIYF TGTGCCAGCTCGAGGTACTCTGGAAACACCATATATTTT TRBJ1-3 TRBV7-9 . .
CASSLGRVGYNEQFF TGTGCCAGCAGCTTAGGCAGGGTAGGGTACAATGAGCAGTTCTTC TRBJ2-1 TRBV11-3 . .
CASSPGWNTEAFF TGCGCCAGCAGCCCAGGCTGGAACACTGAAGCTTTCTTT TRBJ1-1 TRBV4-1 . .
CASSTLPGQGRTGELFF TGTGCCAGTAGTACTTTACCGGGACAGGGTAGGACCGGGGAGCTGTTTTTT TRBJ2-2 TRBV19 . TRBD1
CASSLPWDSQETQYF TGTGCCAGCAGCTTACCCTGGGACAGCCAAGAGACCCAGTACTTC TRBJ2-5 TRBV7-6 . TRBD1
CASSPSWPTSGDTDTQYF TGTGCCAGCTCACCAAGCTGGCCGACTAGCGGGGACACAGATACGCAGTATTTT TRBJ2-3 TRBV18 once TRBD2
CASSPQGANVLTF TGTGCCAGCAGTCCCCAGGGGGCCAACGTCCTGACTTTC TRBJ2-6 TRBV6-5 . .
CASSLTGSGANVLTF TGTGCCAGCAGTTTAACAGGGTCTGGGGCCAACGTCCTGACTTTC TRBJ2-6 TRBV27 . .
CASSPSSGTATGELFF TGTGCCAGCTCACCCTCCTCCGGGACAGCCACCGGGGAGCTGTTTTTT TRBJ2-2 TRBV18 . TRBD1
CASSPRLAGPTDTQYF TGTGCCAGCTCACCACGACTAGCGGGGCCCACAGATACGCAGTATTTT TRBJ2-3 TRBV18 few TRBD2
CASSQEGHPGNTIYF TGCGCCAGCAGCCAAGAGGGACACCCAGGAAACACCATATATTTT TRBJ1-3 TRBV4-3 . .
CASSRPGLAGGNTQYF TGTGCCAGCAGCCGACCGGGACTAGCGGGGGGGAATACGCAGTATTTT TRBJ2-3 TRBV9 . TRBD2
CASSRGSVREGTEAFF TGCGCCAGCAGCCGAGGATCGGTACGAGAAGGCACTGAAGCTTTCTTT TRBJ1-1 TRBV4-1 . .
CAWSGTGKSWAGELFF TGTGCCTGGAGTGGGACAGGGAAGTCTTGGGCCGGGGAGCTGTTTTTT TRBJ2-2 TRBV30 . TRBD1
CASSPSGGSTDTQYF TGTGCCAGCAGCCCAAGCGGGGGGAGCACAGATACGCAGTATTTT TRBJ2-3 TRBV9 . TRBD2
CASSSPRGVQETQYF TGTGCCAGCAGCTCGCCCAGGGGGGTCCAAGAGACCCAGTACTTC TRBJ2-5 TRBV7-9 . .
CASGTVGIYGYTF TGTGCCAGCGGGACAGTGGGAATATATGGCTACACCTTC TRBJ1-2 TRBV7-9 . TRBD1
CASSDPGGIYEQYF TGTGCCAGCAGCGACCCCGGGGGGATTTACGAGCAGTACTTC TRBJ2-7 TRBV7-8 . TRBD2
CASSLFSGNSPNEQFF TGCGCCAGCAGCTTGTTTTCCGGCAACAGTCCCAATGAGCAGTTCTTC TRBJ2-1 TRBV5-1 once .
CASSVTGGSTDTQYF TGTGCCAGCAGTGTAACGGGGGGCAGCACAGATACGCAGTATTTT TRBJ2-3 TRBV7-2 . .
CASSQDWGGSTDTQYF TGTGCCAGCAGCCAAGACTGGGGAGGGTCCACAGATACGCAGTATTTT TRBJ2-3 TRBV3-1/TRBV3-2 . TRBD2
CASSIKGGNQPQHF TGTGCCAGTAGTATCAAGGGGGGCAATCAGCCCCAGCATTTT TRBJ1-5 TRBV19 few .
CASSEEGRDEQFF TGTGCCAGCAGTGAGGAGGGGCGAGATGAGCAGTTCTTC TRBJ2-1 TRBV2 once .
CASSLVSGGDTQYF TGTGCCAGCAGCTTAGTTAGCGGGGGGGATACGCAGTATTTT TRBJ2-3 TRBV7-2 once TRBD2
CASSYRAGGPTDTQYF TGTGCCAGCAGTTACCGGGCAGGCGGGCCCACAGATACGCAGTATTTT TRBJ2-3 TRBV6-6 . .
CASSIGGGFGAFF TGTGCCAGTAGTATAGGGGGAGGGTTCGGAGCTTTCTTT TRBJ1-1 TRBV19 . .
CASSGRGGHNTQYF TGTGCCAGCAGCGGGCGGGGGGGCCATAATACGCAGTATTTT TRBJ2-3 TRBV9 . TRBD2
CASTQRGGPGAKNIQYF TGTGCCAGCACCCAGAGGGGGGGCCCAGGGGCCAAAAACATTCAGTACTTC TRBJ2-4 TRBV7-8 . .
CASSHSGQPSGKLFF TGTGCCAGCAGCCATTCGGGACAACCGTCGGGGAAACTGTTTTTT TRBJ1-4 TRBV14 . .
CASTTGVGYTF TGTGCCAGTACAACAGGGGTCGGCTACACCTTC TRBJ1-2 TRBV19 . TRBD1
CASSHPLRAGSRNEQFF TGTGCCAGCAGTCATCCCCTAAGGGCGGGATCCCGCAATGAGCAGTTCTTC TRBJ2-1 TRBV6-2/TRBV6-3 . .
CASSQRQGNTGELFF TGCGCCAGCAGCCAGAGACAGGGAAACACCGGGGAGCTGTTTTTT TRBJ2-2 TRBV4-1 . TRBD1
CASSVGTGRKTQYF TGTGCCAGCAGCGTAGGGACAGGGAGGAAGACCCAGTACTTC TRBJ2-5 TRBV9 . TRBD1